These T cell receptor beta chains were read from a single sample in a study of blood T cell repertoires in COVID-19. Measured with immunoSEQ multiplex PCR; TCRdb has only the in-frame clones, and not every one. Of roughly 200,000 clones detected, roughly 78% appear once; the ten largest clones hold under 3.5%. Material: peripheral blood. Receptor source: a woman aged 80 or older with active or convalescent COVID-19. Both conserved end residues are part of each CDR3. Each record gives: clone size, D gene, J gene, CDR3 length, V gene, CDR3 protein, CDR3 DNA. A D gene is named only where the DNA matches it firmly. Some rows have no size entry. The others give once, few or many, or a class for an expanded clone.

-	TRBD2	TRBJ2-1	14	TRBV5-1	CASRRGATLGEQFF	TGCGCCAGCAGGCGGGGGGCGACCCTCGGTGAGCAGTTCTTC
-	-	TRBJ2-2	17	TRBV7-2	CASALGQGRFYPGELFF	TGTGCCAGCGCGCTAGGGCAGGGGAGATTTTATCCCGGGGAGCTGTTTTTT
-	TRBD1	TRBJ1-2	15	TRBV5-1	CASSLVSGGDYGYTF	TGCGCCAGCAGCTTGGTTTCAGGGGGCGACTATGGCTACACCTTC
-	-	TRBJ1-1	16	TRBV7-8	CASSLMAGRVNTEAFF	TGTGCCAGCAGCTTAATGGCAGGGAGGGTGAACACTGAAGCTTTCTTT
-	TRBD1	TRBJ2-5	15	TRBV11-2	CASSLAGTVQETQYF	TGTGCCAGCAGCTTAGCCGGGACAGTCCAAGAGACCCAGTACTTC
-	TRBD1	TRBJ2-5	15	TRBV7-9	CASSKTTGRQETQYF	TGTGCCAGCAGCAAAACGACAGGGCGCCAAGAGACCCAGTACTTC
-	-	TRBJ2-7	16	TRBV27	CASSHYLPVRGYEQYF	TGTGCCAGCAGCCATTATCTTCCAGTCAGGGGCTACGAGCAGTACTTC
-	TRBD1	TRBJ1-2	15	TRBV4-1	CASSQVYQGAYGYTF	TGCGCCAGCAGCCAAGTTTACCAGGGGGCGTATGGCTACACCTTC
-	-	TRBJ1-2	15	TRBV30	CAWSVRGGFLGGYTF	TGTGCCTGGAGTGTCCGTGGGGGGTTCCTTGGTGGCTACACCTTC
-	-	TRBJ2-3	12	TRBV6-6	CASSYSRDTQYF	TGTGCCAGCAGTTACTCCCGGGATACGCAGTATTTT
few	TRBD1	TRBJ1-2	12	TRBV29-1	CSVVYRGIGYTF	TGCAGCGTTGTGTACAGGGGAATTGGCTACACCTTC
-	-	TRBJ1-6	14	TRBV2	CASSENGGDSPLHF	TGTGCCAGCAGTGAGAACGGGGGAGATTCACCCCTCCACTTT
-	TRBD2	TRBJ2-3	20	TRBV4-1	CASSQDPPLAGVFITDTQYF	TGCGCCAGCAGCCAAGATCCGCCCCTAGCGGGGGTCTTTATCACAGATACGCAGTATTTT
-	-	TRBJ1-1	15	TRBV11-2	CASSTRTLLGTEAFF	TGTGCCAGCAGCACCCGGACTCTGCTGGGCACTGAAGCTTTCTTT